This paragraph covers one TCR beta chain sequence. The antigen remains undetermined. The sample originates from a study of cytomegalovirus exposure and HLA in healthy donors. CDR3 length: 13 amino acids. From germline, CDR1 is SNHLY and CDR2 FYNNEI. J gave up 7 bases and V 6 bases, and 6 bases lay outside the gene matches. Broader study findings: Sequencing likely generated an artifact that appeared as a cluster of highly shared sequence variants.

Primers: 60 Vbeta forward and 13 Jbeta reverse. The protocol was immunoSEQ multiplex PCR, while the TCRdb copy is restricted to in-frame clones and leaves out a portion. The sample comprises around 120,000 clones, around 10% of which are singletons, and roughly 3% rests with the top ten. The V and J genes are TRBV2 and TRBJ2-5; 9 nucleotides match TRBD1. The TCR originated in a man aged 30-40 years in good health and CMV-seronegative. The sample comprised PBMCs. The CDR3: CASSLDRGGTQYF. CDR3 bases: TGTGCCAGCAGCCTGGACAGGGGAGGGACCCAGTACTTC.